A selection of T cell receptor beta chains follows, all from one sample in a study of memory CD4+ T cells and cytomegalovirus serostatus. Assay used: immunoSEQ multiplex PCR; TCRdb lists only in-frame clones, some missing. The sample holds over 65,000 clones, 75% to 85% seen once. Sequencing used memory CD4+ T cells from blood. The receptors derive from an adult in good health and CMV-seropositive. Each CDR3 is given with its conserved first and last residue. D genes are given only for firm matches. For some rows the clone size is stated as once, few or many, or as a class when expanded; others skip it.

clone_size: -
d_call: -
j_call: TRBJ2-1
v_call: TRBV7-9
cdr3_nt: TGTGCCAGCAGCCAGGGACTTGAGGATGAGCAGTTCTTC
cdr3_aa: CASSQGLEDEQFF

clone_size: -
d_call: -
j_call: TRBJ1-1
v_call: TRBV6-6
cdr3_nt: TGTGCCAGCAGTCATCCAGGGAACACTGAAGCTTTCTTT
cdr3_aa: CASSHPGNTEAFF

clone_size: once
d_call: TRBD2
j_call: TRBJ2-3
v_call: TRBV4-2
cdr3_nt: TGTGCCAGCAGCCAAGAAGCCCTAGCGGGGGGGGGAAACACAGATACGCAGTATTTT
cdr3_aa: CASSQEALAGGGNTDTQYF

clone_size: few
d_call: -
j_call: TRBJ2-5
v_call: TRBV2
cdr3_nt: TGTGCCAGCAGTGGCGGGGAGACCCAGTACTTC
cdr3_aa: CASSGGETQYF

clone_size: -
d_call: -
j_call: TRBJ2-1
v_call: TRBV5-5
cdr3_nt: TGTGCCAGCAGCTTGGTAGGGGGAGAGTGGAATGAGCAGTTCTTC
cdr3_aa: CASSLVGGEWNEQFF

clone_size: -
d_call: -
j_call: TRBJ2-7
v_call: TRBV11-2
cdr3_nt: TGTGCCAGCAGCCCCCTGAGGAGGGCGACCTCCTACGAGCAGTACTTC
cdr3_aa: CASSPLRRATSYEQYF

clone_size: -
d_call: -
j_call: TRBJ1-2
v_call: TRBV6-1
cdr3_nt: TGTGCCAGCAGTGGAGCAGGGGATACTAACTATGGCTACACCTTC
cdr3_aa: CASSGAGDTNYGYTF

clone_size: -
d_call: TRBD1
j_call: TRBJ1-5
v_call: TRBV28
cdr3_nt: TGTGCCAGCAGCCGGAAGGGACAGGGGTTCAATCAGCCCCAGCATTTT
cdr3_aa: CASSRKGQGFNQPQHF

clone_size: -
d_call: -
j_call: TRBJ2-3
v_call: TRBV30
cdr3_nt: TGTGCCTGGAGTGGGCTGGCAGCCACAGATACGCAGTATTTT
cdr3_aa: CAWSGLAATDTQYF

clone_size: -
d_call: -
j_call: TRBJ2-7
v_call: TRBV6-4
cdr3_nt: TGTGCCAGCAGCTTCATGACAGATCCCTACGAGCAGTACTTC
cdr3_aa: CASSFMTDPYEQYF